Sequencing of this T cell receptor beta chain was carried out in a study of CD4 T cells in relation to SARS-CoV-2 and coronaviruses (dated by TCRdb to the early 2020s). Regarding the study in general: Shared crossreactive spike epitopes were mapped to their HLA restriction using patient-derived lymphoblastoid cell lines. The Adaptive Biotechnologies TCR-sequencing kit was used to sequence samples from a few pre-COVID donors and the naive versus memory experiments, whereas other data were Illumina-based. Memory CD4+ T cell crossreactivity between SARS-CoV-2 and common cold coronavirus spike proteins was assessed at the TCR clonotype level in the study. For other donors in the study, expansion assays were sequenced with a different, Illumina-based TCR-beta assay.

Deep-resolution immunoSEQ TCR-beta sequencing was performed on DNA from uncultured naive and memory CD4+ T cells. The published analysis was carried out like this. During preprocessing, nonproductive sequences were discarded, as were any CDR3s that did not begin with C, did not end with F or W, or were shorter than 7 amino acids. Cultured and uncultured naive and memory CD4+ repertoires were searched for previously identified spike- and CEF-reactive CDR3s. CDR3 homology was measured as pairwise Levenshtein distance, computed with the stringdist R package after trimming three terminal residues from each end. TCRdb holds this immuneACCESS table with in-frame rearrangements only. Some clones are missing; in checked studies, unresolved V genes explain under half, and the rest has no known cause. Clone size and the V and J calls come from that table; the DNA yielded D and trimming. This sample is represented by around 56,000 clones; 75% to 90% of them were singletons. About 1.4% of the sample is held by the ten biggest clonotypes.

The paper's findings and limits, for the study overall: Because no donor provided both pre-pandemic and post-infection samples, tracing the source of pre-existing responses was limited. Since the crossreactivity analysis centred on spike protein, crossreactivity against other viral proteins was not assessed. Crossreactive clones showed significantly weaker SARS-CoV-2-driven expansion than monoreactive clones, consistent with antigenic imprinting. Around two thirds of donors had memory CD4+ clonotypes that crossrecognized SARS-CoV-2 and at least one common cold coronavirus spike. The study was limited by small numbers of patients and tested TCRs. Naive versus memory sequencing indicated that memory recall responses, rather than primary responses primed during culture, are detected by the assay.

Counted from cysteine to phenylalanine, this CDR3 has 13 amino acids. The entry retains the CDR3 DNA only, 39 bases that are in frame from base 1. The germline ends are 14 bases apart after V is trimmed by 7 bases and J by 4 bases. Taken from the germline V gene, the CDR1 and CDR2 loops are MDHEN and SYDVKM. Remarks on this clone: Its antigen remains unidentified. No clone much larger than this one lies a single base away; base qualities are absent.

CD4+ T cells from unexposed donors were collected before the COVID-19 pandemic (2011-2018). Naive and memory CD4+ T cells were separated from cryopreserved PBMCs by CD4 enrichment followed by EasySep naive CD4+ T cell enrichment. The leukapheresis product for the unexposed donors was obtained through commercial purchase. Ficoll-Paque PLUS gradient centrifugation was used to isolate PBMCs from leukapheresis product or whole blood. The PBMCs went either fresh into the expansion assay or into cryopreservation at -140 degrees C. The QIAamp Micro DNA Kit was used to extract genomic DNA from the CD4+ T cells.

Recombination linked TRBV28 to TRBJ2-7; the D gene lacks a confident call. The sample consisted of memory CD4+ T cells from PBMCs. In light of the paper, this sample's cell subset or site label describes: memory (non-naive) CD4+ T cells. The receptor was derived from a human donor in good health. The nucleotide sequence is TGTGCCAGCATGCGGCTCGAACCATACGAGCAGTACTTC. Its product reads: CASMRLEPYEQYF. The reference TRBV28 and TRBJ2-7 proteins fill in what lies around the CDR3, so the full variable domain reads DVKVTQSSRYLVKRTGEKVFLECVQDMDHENMFWYRQDPGLGLRLIYFSYDVKMKEKGDIPEGYSVSREKKERFSLILESASTNQTSMYLCASMRLEPYEQYFGPGTRLTVT.